These 4 T cell receptor beta chains were all obtained from the same sample, sequenced in a study of shared clonotypes between healthy human individuals. TCRdb keeps only in-frame clones here, not all; method: immunoSEQ multiplex PCR. Among more than 2 million clones listed, more than 90% were seen once. The sample consisted of naive CD4+ T cells sorted from blood. The subset is: CD45RA+ positively selected. These receptor sequences come from a man between 18 and 29 years old in good health.

The chain links TRBV19 to TRBJ1-1; 7 nucleotides line up with TRBD1. V dropped 7 bases and J dropped 0; count of bases not matched to a gene: 8. CDR1 and CDR2 (germline): LNHDA, SQIVND (reference sequence). This CDR3 contains 15 residues. CDR3 region: CASNLRGTVNTEAFF. The CDR3, as DNA: TGTGCCAGTAACCTCAGGGGGACGGTGAACACTGAAGCTTTCTTT.

The rearrangement uses TRBV7-3 and TRBJ2-1; 9 positions agree with TRBD2. CDR3 length: 15 residues. V shed 2 bases and J 4 bases; nucleotides not matched to a gene: 3. From germline, CDR1 is SGHTA and CDR2 FQGTGA. CDR3 sequence reads: CASSLGAGGYNEQFF. DNA of the CDR3: TGTGCCAGCAGCTTAGGAGCGGGGGGATACAATGAGCAGTTCTTC. The complete variable domain, with remaining parts taken from reference TRBV7-3 and TRBJ2-1, reads GAGVSQTPSNKVTEKGKYVELRCDPISGHTALYWYRQSLGQGPEFLIYFQGTGAADDSGLPNDRFFAVRPEGSVSTLKIQRTERGDSAVYLCASSLGAGGYNEQFFGPGTRLTVL.

The gene calls are TRBV7-2 and TRBJ1-2, with TRBD1 matching over 10 bases. CDR1 and CDR2 (germline): SGHTA, FQGNSA. V trimming: 5 bases; J trimming: 5 bases; junction bases outside the gene matches: 2. The CDR3 spans 13 residues. The CDR3 loop is CASSRDRGYGYTF. CDR3 sequence (DNA): TGTGCCAGCAGCCGGGACAGGGGATATGGCTACACCTTC. Full variable domain (rest looked up from reference TRBV7-2 and TRBJ1-2): GAGVSQSPSNKVTEKGKDVELRCDPISGHTALYWYRQSLGQGLEFLIYFQGNSAPDKSGLPSDRFSAERTGGSVSTLTIQRTQQEDSAVYLCASSRDRGYGYTFGSGTRLTVV.

The chain links TRBV9 to TRBJ1-4, with TRBD1 matching over 7 bases. This CDR3 has 16 amino acids. The V segment lost 4 bases and the J segment 6 bases; nucleotides outside the gene matches: 12. Germline lookup yields CDR1 SGDLS and CDR2 YYNGEE. CDR3 in DNA: TGTGCCAGCAGCTACGGACAGGCGGGAGGAGATGAAAAACTGTTTTTT. It is translated as CASSYGQAGGDEKLFF.